Only a few counts were recorded for the clone carrying this TCR beta chain. Its antigen is unknown. TCRbeta library construction was performed incorporating unique molecular identifiers. TCRdb ran MiXCR on the PCR reads and lists one entry per CDR3 protein. The table shows about 130,000 distinct CDR3 sequences, with roughly 10% occurring only once. This sample was included in a study of T-cell reconstitution after alpha-beta-depleted transplantation in children. Study-wide results and limits: The main origin of T-cell counts and diversity one year after transplant was newly produced T cells. Recipient T cells and thymic progenitors that survived were the source of the high TCRbeta diversity seen at day 60 in some patients. About two months after transplant, alpha-beta T cells reportedly came from several hundred expanded graft clones.

The specimen comprised PBMCs, mostly from graft donor cells, sampled 180 days after TCRalphabeta/CD19-depleted stem cell transplant. The source is a girl less than two years old who had a stem cell transplant for combined immunodeficiency, so the T cells may come from the graft donor.

The CDR3 loop reads CSAHPLAGGDIQYF. The CDR3 DNA is TGCAGTGCCCACCCCTTGGCAGGTGGAGACATTCAGTACTTC. The J gene is TRBJ2-4, the V gene TRBV20-1; D gene uncertain. The CDR3 extends over 14 amino acids. Germline CDR1 DFQATT, CDR2 SNEGSKA (reference sequence). The V end was cut by 6 bases, the J end by 8 bases, with 20 bases between.